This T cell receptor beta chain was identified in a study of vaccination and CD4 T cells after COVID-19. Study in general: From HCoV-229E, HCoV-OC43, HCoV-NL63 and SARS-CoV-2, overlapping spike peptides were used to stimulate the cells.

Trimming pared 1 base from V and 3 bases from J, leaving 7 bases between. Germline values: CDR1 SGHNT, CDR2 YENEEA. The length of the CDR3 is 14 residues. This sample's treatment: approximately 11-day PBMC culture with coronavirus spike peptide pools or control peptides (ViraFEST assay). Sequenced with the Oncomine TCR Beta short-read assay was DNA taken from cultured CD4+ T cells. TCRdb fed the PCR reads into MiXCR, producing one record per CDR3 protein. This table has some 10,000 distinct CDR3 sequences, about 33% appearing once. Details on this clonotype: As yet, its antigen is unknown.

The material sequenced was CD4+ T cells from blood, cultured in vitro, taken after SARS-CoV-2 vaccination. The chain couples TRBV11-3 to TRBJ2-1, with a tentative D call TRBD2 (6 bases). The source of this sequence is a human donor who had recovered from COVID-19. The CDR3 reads CASSLGSGYNEQFF. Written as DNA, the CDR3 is TGTGCCAGCAGCTTAGGTAGCGGCTACAATGAGCAGTTCTTC.